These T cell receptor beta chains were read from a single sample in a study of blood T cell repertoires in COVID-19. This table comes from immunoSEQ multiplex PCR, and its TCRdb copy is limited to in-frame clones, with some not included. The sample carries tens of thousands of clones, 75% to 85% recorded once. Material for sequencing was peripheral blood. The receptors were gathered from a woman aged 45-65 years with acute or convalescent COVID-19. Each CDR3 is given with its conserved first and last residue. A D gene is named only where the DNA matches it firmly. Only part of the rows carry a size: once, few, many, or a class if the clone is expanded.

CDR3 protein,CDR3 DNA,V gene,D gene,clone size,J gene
CASSQIGTGTNEQFF,TGTGCCAGCAGCCAAATCGGGACAGGGACCAATGAGCAGTTCTTC,TRBV4-2,TRBD1,NA,TRBJ2-1
CASSSRGGLSTDTQYF,TGTGCCAGCAGCTCGCGAGGAGGGCTTTCGACAGATACGCAGTATTTT,TRBV7-2,NA,NA,TRBJ2-3
CASRSGRAGVTGELFF,TGTGCCAGCAGATCCGGGAGGGCGGGTGTCACCGGGGAGCTGTTTTTT,TRBV27,TRBD2,NA,TRBJ2-2
CASSWGRDQPQHF,TGTGCCAGCAGCTGGGGGCGGGATCAGCCCCAGCATTTT,TRBV5-5,NA,few,TRBJ1-5
CASSLTDAGYNGYTF,TGTGCCAGCTCACTGACCGATGCGGGGTACAATGGCTACACCTTC,TRBV18,NA,few,TRBJ1-2
CASSESLYGYTF,TGCGCCAGCAGTGAGTCCCTCTATGGCTACACCTTC,TRBV10-2,NA,NA,TRBJ1-2
CASSYPTSGRVNEQYF,TGTGCCAGCAGTTACCCTACTAGCGGGAGGGTAAACGAGCAGTACTTC,TRBV6-2/TRBV6-3,TRBD2,NA,TRBJ2-7
CASSVAAAGGLAGELFF,TGTGCCAGCAGCGTAGCCGCAGCGGGGGGGCTGGCCGGGGAGCTGTTTTTT,TRBV9,TRBD2,NA,TRBJ2-2
CASSPGGGLSSGELFF,TGTGCCAGCAGTCCCGGTGGAGGGCTGTCATCCGGGGAGCTGTTTTTT,TRBV7-8,NA,NA,TRBJ2-2
CASSQLGGGAQETQYF,TGTGCCAGCTCTCAGCTGGGGGGAGGAGCGCAAGAGACCCAGTACTTC,TRBV18,NA,NA,TRBJ2-5
CASSYGLAGTYEQYF,TGTGCCAGCAGTTACGGTCTAGCGGGTACCTACGAGCAGTACTTC,TRBV6-6,TRBD2,once,TRBJ2-7
CASSLANGGADEQFF,TGTGCCAGCAGCTTAGCCAATGGGGGGGCAGATGAGCAGTTCTTC,TRBV7-9,NA,once,TRBJ2-1
CASKPQYRTDTQYF,TGTGCCAGCAAACCTCAGTATCGCACAGATACGCAGTATTTT,TRBV6-5,NA,NA,TRBJ2-3
CATGDRDGTQYF,TGCGCCACCGGGGACAGGGATGGGACCCAGTACTTC,TRBV10-1,TRBD1,NA,TRBJ2-5
CSASIQGISWNSPLHF,TGCAGTGCTAGTATCCAGGGGATTTCCTGGAATTCACCCCTCCACTTT,TRBV20-1,NA,NA,TRBJ1-6
CASRKGQTDTQYF,TGTGCCAGTAGGAAGGGACAGACAGATACGCAGTATTTT,TRBV19,TRBD1,NA,TRBJ2-3
CASRTGNEQFF,TGTGCCAGCAGGACAGGGAATGAGCAGTTCTTC,TRBV12-3/TRBV12-4,TRBD1,NA,TRBJ2-1